The 18 T cell receptor beta chains below were found in one sample sequenced in a study of CD8 T cells in Susac syndrome. About 0.5 to 1 ug RNA was reverse transcribed with random hexamers. TCRdb re-analysed the immunoSEQ multiplex PCR reads in MiXCR, keeping a single row per CDR3 protein. The top ten clones hold about 0.11% of a sample with about 300,000 distinct CDR3 sequences, approximately 84% of them seen once. Sequences were obtained from CD8+ T cells from PBMCs. These receptors were taken from a human donor with multiple sclerosis.

The rearrangement joins TRBV2 to TRBJ2-2; D gene unclear. Trimming took 0 bases from V and 2 from J, leaving 7 bases between them. CDR1 is SNHLY, CDR2 FYNNEI, per germline. This CDR3 spans 15 amino acids. CDR3 DNA sequence: TGTGCCAGCAGTGAAGCGCTGACAAACACCGGGGAGCTGTTTTTT. It yields the protein CASSEALTNTGELFF.

The chain couples TRBV12-3 or TRBV12-4 to TRBJ1-1, with no clear D. Trimming pared 3 bases from V and 8 bases from J, leaving 7 bases between. CDR3 length equals 11 residues. As DNA, the CDR3 is TGTGCCAGCAGTTTTGGAGCGGAAGCTTTCTTT. Protein sequence: CASSFGAEAFF.

On this clonotype: At one of its ends the junction is not consistent with the germline gene, which may arise from a read error. The CDR3 bases are TGTGCCAGCAGCGTAGGCAGGGGGGGTTACAATGGGCAGTTCTTC. Translated, it gives CASSVGRGGYNGQFF. The genes are TRBV9 and TRBJ2-1; either TRBD1 or TRBD2 may fit D (7 bases each). Germline assignment: CDR1 SGDLS and CDR2 YYNGEE. This CDR3 is 15 amino acids long.

The chain recombines TRBV5-1 with TRBJ1-1, with D unclear. Germline V lookup: CDR1 SGHRS, CDR2 YFSETQ. This CDR3 is built from 13 residues. The V end was cut by 0 bases, the J end by 8 bases, with 11 bases between. CDR3 nucleotide sequence: TGCGCCAGCAGCTTGGCTCCTTCTCCCGAAGCTTTCTTT. Protein sequence: CASSLAPSPEAFF.

DNA of the CDR3: TGTGCCAGCTCACCCCCGCGCGGCCAGGGGACGAACACTGAAGCTTTCTTT. It is translated as CASSPPRGQGTNTEAFF. V gene TRBV18 combines with J gene TRBJ1-1, with a possible D match to TRBD1 (6 bases). CDR3 size: 17 residues. The germline V gene has CDR1 KGHSH and CDR2 LQKENI. The V end lost 3 bases, the J end lost 1 base, and 18 bases lay between the germline ends.

The CDR3 is CASSGQGFLYYEQYF. CDR3 coding DNA: TGTGCCAGCAGTGGGCAGGGGTTCTTATACTACGAGCAGTACTTC. V usage is TRBV2 and J usage is TRBJ2-7, with a weak D call TRBD1 (6 bases). Germline V gene data show CDR1 as SNHLY and CDR2 as FYNNEI. The CDR3 spans 15 residues. V was shortened by 4 bases and J by 3 bases, with 16 bases between the two germline ends.

V is TRBV6-1 and J is TRBJ2-5; D remains unclear. The V gene's germline CDR1 is MNHNS and CDR2 SASEGT. Deletions cut 5 bases from V and 5 bases from J, with 15 bases between. The length of the CDR3 is 14 residues. CDR3 nucleotides: TGTGCCAGCAGTAAACAAAGAATCCCGGAGACCCAGTACTTC. It yields the protein CASSKQRIPETQYF.

The chain couples TRBV12-3 or TRBV12-4 to TRBJ2-1, with 8 bases fitting TRBD1. The CDR3 contains 14 residues. Trimming at V came to 6 bases and at J to 8 bases, leaving 9 bases not matched to a gene. Written as DNA, the CDR3 is TGTGCCAGCAGGAGACAGGGGTCAGGCGATGAGCAGTTCTTC. Its translation is CASRRQGSGDEQFF.

V usage is TRBV7-9 and J usage is TRBJ2-7, with D maybe TRBD2 (5 bases). The CDR3 is made up of 16 amino acids. From germline, CDR1 is SEHNR and CDR2 FQNEAQ (reference sequence). Trimming took off 4 bases at V and 9 bases at J, with 25 bases between the two ends. The CDR3 loop is CASSSTRSVRVSGQYF. CDR3 in DNA: TGTGCCAGCAGCTCGACAAGGTCCGTGAGGGTTTCGGGGCAGTACTTC.

The chain employs TRBV10-3 and TRBJ2-5; TRBD2 agrees at 7 bases. The CDR3 covers 18 residues. CDR1 is ENHRY, CDR2 SYGVKD, per germline. The trim removed 0 bases at V and 4 bases at J, leaving 14 bases unmatched. CDR3 residues: CAISESTRASGRGETQYF. CDR3 bases: TGTGCCATCAGTGAGTCTACAAGGGCTAGCGGAAGAGGAGAGACCCAGTACTTC.

The V gene is TRBV6-2 or TRBV6-3, the J gene TRBJ2-6; D ambiguous. The CDR3 consists of 15 residues. The V gene's germline CDR1 is MNHEY and CDR2 SVGEGT. The ends were cut back, 4 bases at V and 0 bases at J, with 7 bases in the middle. The CDR3 sequence is CASSSLISGANVLTF. Here the CDR3 DNA reads TGTGCCAGCAGTTCACTAATCTCTGGGGCCAACGTCCTGACTTTC.

The chain carries TRBV7-3 and TRBJ2-1; D gene ambiguous. V shed 3 bases and J shed 2 bases, with 8 bases lying between them. The germline CDR1 and CDR2 sequences are SGHTA and FQGTGA. The CDR3 has 14 residues. The chain's CDR3 is CASSFSVAYNEQFF. CDR3 nucleotides: TGTGCCAGCAGCTTCTCGGTGGCCTACAATGAGCAGTTCTTC.

This clonotype was detected once. This chain joins TRBV28 and TRBJ1-5, with unresolved D. From germline, CDR1 is MDHEN and CDR2 SYDVKM. Deletions cut 6 bases from V and 7 bases from J, with 19 bases between. The CDR3 totals 15 residues. CDR3 in DNA: TGTGCCAGCAGCCCAGCTTTTGGGGAGACCCAGCCCCAGCATTTT. Encoded protein: CASSPAFGETQPQHF.

The chain carries TRBV30 and TRBJ2-5; TRBD1 matches at 9 bases. CDR3 length: 13 amino acids. CDR1 GTSNPN and CDR2 SVGIG come from the germline V gene (reference sequence). Trimming cost V 5 bases and J 3 bases; bases outside gene matches: 4. The CDR3 here is CAWVTGGEETQYF. DNA for the CDR3: TGTGCCTGGGTGACAGGGGGAGAAGAGACCCAGTACTTC.

This chain uses TRBV2 with TRBJ2-5, with TRBD2 as a possible D gene (6 bases). V was shortened by 1 base and J by 0 bases, with 15 bases between the two germline ends. The V gene's germline CDR1 is SNHLY and CDR2 FYNNEI. The CDR3 spans 17 residues. In nucleotides, the CDR3 is TGTGCCAGCAGTGAAGGTTCGAGGGAGGAGGACCAAGAGACCCAGTACTTC. Translation gives CASSEGSREEDQETQYF.

The chain links TRBV12-5 to TRBJ2-1, with 16 bases lining up with TRBD2. CDR3 size: 18 residues. V dropped 3 bases and J dropped 9; count of bases not matched to a gene: 11. CDR1 is LGHNT, CDR2 FRNRAP, per germline. For the CDR3, the DNA is TGTGCTAGTGGTTTCGGGACTAGCGGGAGGGCCGAGAAGGCTGAGCAGTTCTTC. This encodes CASGFGTSGRAEKAEQFF.

V gene TRBV11-1 combines with J gene TRBJ2-3, with D unclear. Between the trimmed V and J ends, which lost 3 bases and 3 bases, there was a span of 7 bases. From germline, CDR1 is SGHAT and CDR2 FQDESV (reference sequence). The CDR3 totals 13 residues. The CDR3 sequence is CASSFFGTDTQYF. The CDR3 region has the DNA TGTGCCAGCAGCTTCTTTGGGACAGATACGCAGTATTTT.

This sequence joins TRBV6-1 and TRBJ1-5; D might be TRBD1 (6 bases). Germline V gene sequence: CDR1 MNHNS, CDR2 SASEGT. The CDR3 is made up of 15 amino acids. V lost 6 bases, J lost 0 bases, and 12 bases lay in between. In DNA form, the CDR3 reads TGTGCCAGCAGACCGGGACAAAATAGCAATCAGCCCCAGCATTTT. Amino acids: CASRPGQNSNQPQHF.